The 16 T cell receptor beta chains listed next were all sequenced from one sample in a study of T cells in localized non-small cell lung cancer. TCRdb keeps only in-frame clones here, not all; method: immunoSEQ multiplex PCR. The table records approximately 88,000 clones, just over 90% of them present only once. The sample in question was PBMCs, obtained before any cancer treatment. The receptors here all came from a woman aged 35 to 69 with stage II squamous cell lung carcinoma.

The chain uses TRBV27 and TRBJ2-5, with unresolved D. V lost 10 bases, J lost 4 bases, and 4 bases lay in between. This CDR3 is built from 9 residues. The V gene's germline CDR1 is MNHEY and CDR2 SMNVEV (reference sequence). The CDR3 is CATPETQYF. CDR3 nucleotides: TGTGCCACTCCAGAGACCCAGTACTTC.

Here the CDR3 reads CASSFGQGHGYTF. DNA for the CDR3: TGCGCCAGCAGCTTCGGACAGGGACATGGCTACACCTTC. J is TRBJ1-2 and V is TRBV5-1; 8 bases line up with TRBD1. Germline lookup yields CDR1 SGHRS and CDR2 YFSETQ. J lost 6 bases, V lost 2 bases, and 3 bases had no gene match. This CDR3 comprises 13 residues.

J is TRBJ1-6 and V is TRBV7-2; D gene uncertain. Trimming removed 2 bases at V and 0 bases at J, with 8 bases between. In germline, CDR1 is SGHTA, CDR2 FQGNSA. CDR3 length: 16 amino acids. CDR3 loop: CASSLTRSSYNSPLHF. CDR3 coding DNA: TGTGCCAGCAGCTTAACCCGGAGCTCCTATAATTCACCCCTCCACTTT.

The rearrangement uses TRBV7-6 and TRBJ2-3, with D perhaps matching TRBD2 (6 bases). The CDR3 covers 13 residues. The V end was cut by 3 bases, the J end by 5 bases, with 9 bases between. Per the germline V gene, CDR1 is SGHVS and CDR2 is FNYEAQ. CDR3 in amino acids: CASSFSGGDTQYF. CDR3 nucleotide sequence: TGTGCCAGCAGCTTCTCCGGGGGAGATACGCAGTATTTT. Full variable domain (outside the CDR3, taken from reference TRBV7-6 and TRBJ2-3): GAGVSQSPRYKVTKRGQDVALRCDPISGHVSLYWYRQALGQGPEFLTYFNYEAQQDKSGLPNDRFSAERPEGSISTLTIQRTEQRDSAMYRCASSFSGGDTQYFGPGTRLTVL.

The chain recombines TRBV7-2 with TRBJ1-1, with a tentative D call TRBD1 (6 bases). The CDR3 covers 15 residues. Germline V gives CDR1 SGHTA, CDR2 FQGNSA. V was trimmed by 3 bases and J by 2 bases, leaving 13 bases between them. The CDR3: CASSFSGGVNTEAFF. Written as DNA, the CDR3 is TGTGCCAGCAGCTTCTCGGGGGGCGTTAACACTGAAGCTTTCTTT.

The chain uses TRBV2 and TRBJ2-4; 9 bases line up with TRBD2. After removal of 1 base from V and 8 bases from J, the junction contained 9 bases not matched to a gene. Germline V CDR1 and CDR2: SNHLY, FYNNEI. The CDR3 totals 16 residues. The CDR3: CASSEGGRAWGDIQYF. The CDR3 coding sequence is TGTGCCAGCAGTGAAGGCGGGAGGGCGTGGGGGGACATTCAGTACTTC.

The V gene is TRBV21-1, the J gene TRBJ2-7. TRBV21-1 is tagged as a pseudogene. There are 14 residues in the CDR3. In nucleotides, the CDR3 is TGTGCCAGCAGCAAAGACCGTACCTCCTACGAGCAGTACTTC. Its translation is CASSKDRTSYEQYF.

Only one count was recorded for this clone. The V gene is TRBV27, the J gene TRBJ2-3; 13 bases are shared with TRBD2. Germline assignment: CDR1 MNHEY and CDR2 SMNVEV (reference sequence). The CDR3 is made up of 17 amino acids. Losses at the gene ends were 4 bases for V and 2 bases for J; bases not matched to a gene: 6. The CDR3 spells CASSSRLAGGLTDTQYF. CDR3 in DNA: TGTGCCAGCAGTTCTCGACTAGCGGGAGGCCTCACAGATACGCAGTATTTT.

In nucleotides, the CDR3 is TGTGCCAGCAGGCCCGACAGGGGGGCATCCTACGAGCAGTACTTC. Translating it yields CASRPDRGASYEQYF. The chain employs TRBV6-5 and TRBJ2-7, with 9 bases lining up with TRBD1. The CDR3 runs to 15 residues. Trimming at V came to 6 bases and at J to 1 base, leaving 7 bases not matched to a gene. Germline V CDR1 and CDR2: MNHEY, SVGAGI.

The rearrangement joins TRBV7-6 to TRBJ1-1, with TRBD1 identical over 11 bases. Trimming at V came to 5 bases and at J to 6 bases, leaving 5 bases not matched to a gene. The CDR3 is 14 residues long. The germline CDR1 and CDR2 sequences are SGHVS and FNYEAQ. CDR3 amino acids: CASSGQGAAAEAFF. In DNA form, the CDR3 reads TGTGCCAGCAGCGGACAGGGGGCAGCAGCTGAAGCTTTCTTT.

The chain is built from TRBV4-2 and TRBJ2-1; 11 nucleotides align to TRBD2. The CDR3 contains 16 residues. Germline V lookup: CDR1 LGHNA, CDR2 YNFKEQ. Trimming removed 1 base from V and 8 bases from J; junction bases left unmatched: 7. CDR3 bases: TGTGCCAGCAGCCAAGCGACTAGCGGGGTGTTCTATGAGCAGTTCTTC. Translated: CASSQATSGVFYEQFF.

In this sample, this clone turned up once. The chain recombines TRBV29-1 with TRBJ2-5; D perhaps matches TRBD1 (6 bases). The ends were cut back, 6 bases at V and 5 bases at J, with 16 bases in the middle. This CDR3 spans 13 amino acids. The germline CDR1 and CDR2 sequences are SQVTM and ANQGSEA. As DNA, the CDR3 is TGCAGCGTCCGAGGGGGAACCGGGGAGACCCAGTACTTC. Translated: CSVRGGTGETQYF.

The J gene is TRBJ1-6, the V gene TRBV5-1; 9 positions agree with TRBD1. The trim removed 0 bases at V and 9 bases at J, leaving 4 bases unmatched. This CDR3 spans 15 amino acids. The germline V gene has CDR1 SGHRS and CDR2 YFSETQ. DNA of the CDR3: TGCGCCAGCAGCTTGGGGGACAGGGACTTTTCACCCCTCCACTTT. The encoded protein is CASSLGDRDFSPLHF.

The rearrangement joins TRBV15 to TRBJ1-5; D is perhaps TRBD1 (6 bases). With 3 bases removed from V and 4 bases from J, the gap between germline ends came to 16 bases. Germline assignment: CDR1 LNHNV and CDR2 YYDKDF (reference sequence). The CDR3 extends over 16 amino acids. CDR3 sequence reads: CATSSRGGGGNQPQHF. The CDR3 DNA follows: TGTGCCACCAGCAGCCGAGGTGGAGGGGGTAATCAGCCCCAGCATTTT.

The V gene is TRBV5-6, the J gene TRBJ1-1; D is uncertain. Trimming took 0 bases from V and 4 from J, leaving 10 bases between them. CDR1 and CDR2 from the germline V gene are SGHDT and YYEEEE. The CDR3 is made up of 14 amino acids. For the CDR3, the DNA is TGTGCCAGCAGCTTGGGGCGGAAAGGCACTGAAGCTTTCTTT. Translation gives CASSLGRKGTEAFF.

This clone was seen just once. This sequence joins TRBV9 and TRBJ2-3; 12 positions agree with TRBD2. Germline V lookup: CDR1 SGDLS, CDR2 YYNGEE. The V gene end was trimmed by 0 bases and the J gene end by 4 bases; junction bases not matched to a gene: 12. CDR3 length equals 19 residues. The CDR3 loop reads CASSVGLLAGGRGADTQYF. DNA of the CDR3: TGTGCCAGCAGCGTAGGGCTCCTAGCGGGAGGGCGTGGCGCAGATACGCAGTATTTT.